This T cell receptor beta chain was sequenced during a study of control samples from healthy donors and cancer patients. Produced via immunoSEQ multiplex PCR; TCRdb's table is partial and in-frame only. The sample records tens of thousands of clones, around four fifths being singletons. Sequencing input: PBMCs. This receptor was obtained from a woman aged 60 to 75 with lung cancer.

CDR3 nucleotide sequence: TGTGCCAGCCGACTAGCAGGGTACAATGAGCAGTTCTTC. This translates into CASRLAGYNEQFF. V usage is TRBV7-9 and J usage is TRBJ2-1; 7 positions match TRBD2. V lost 8 bases, J lost 4 bases, and 5 bases stayed unmatched. CDR1 and CDR2 (germline): SEHNR, FQNEAQ (reference sequence). The CDR3 spans 13 residues.